This TCR beta chain was sequenced during a study of technical replicates of blood from a few donors. The CDR3 runs to 13 residues. The germline V gene encodes CDR1 SGHNT and CDR2 YYREEE (reference sequence). The V gene lost 7 bases and the J gene lost 0 bases, with 11 bases spanning the gap. This clone was seen only once. TCRdb's copy holds only in-frame clones and misses some; the assay was immunoSEQ multiplex PCR. The sample contains 77,000 or so clones, more than 90% of which appear only once. The sample was T cells isolated from PBMCs. V is TRBV5-4 and J is TRBJ2-7; maybe TRBD2 (6 bases). This TCR was sampled from a human donor in good health. The chain's CDR3 is CASGGRSSYEQYF. The CDR3 region has the DNA TGTGCCAGCGGGGGGAGGAGCTCCTACGAGCAGTACTTC.